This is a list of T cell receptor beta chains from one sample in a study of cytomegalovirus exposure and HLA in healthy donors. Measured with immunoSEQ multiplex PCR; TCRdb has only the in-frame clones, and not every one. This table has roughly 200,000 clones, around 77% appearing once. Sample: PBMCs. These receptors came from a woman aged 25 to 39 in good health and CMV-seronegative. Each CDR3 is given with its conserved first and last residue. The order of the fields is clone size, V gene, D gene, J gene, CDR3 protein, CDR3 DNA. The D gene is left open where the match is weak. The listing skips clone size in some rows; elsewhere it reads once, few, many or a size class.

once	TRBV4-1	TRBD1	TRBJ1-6	CASSHPDRGTSPLHF	TGCGCCAGCAGCCACCCGGACAGGGGCACTTCACCCCTCCACTTT
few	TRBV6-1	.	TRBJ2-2	CASSTHRGAGELFF	TGTGCCAGCAGCACCCACCGGGGTGCCGGGGAGCTGTTTTTT
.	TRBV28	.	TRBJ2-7	CASSPHAREQYF	TGTGCCAGCAGTCCCCATGCCCGGGAGCAGTACTTC
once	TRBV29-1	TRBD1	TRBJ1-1	CSGDRGNTEAFF	TGCAGCGGGGACAGGGGCAACACTGAAGCTTTCTTT
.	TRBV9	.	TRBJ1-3	CASSPQVSSGNTIYF	TGTGCCAGCAGCCCCCAGGTCAGCTCTGGAAACACCATATATTTT
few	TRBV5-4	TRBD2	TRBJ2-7	CASSHGTSESYEQYF	TGTGCCAGCAGCCATGGGACTAGCGAGTCCTACGAGCAGTACTTC
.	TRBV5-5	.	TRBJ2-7	CASSFTPGRTYEQYF	TGTGCCAGCAGCTTTACCCCAGGGAGGACCTACGAGCAGTACTTC
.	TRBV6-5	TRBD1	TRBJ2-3	CASSYRGPIDTQYF	TGTGCCAGCAGTTATAGGGGGCCGATAGATACGCAGTATTTT
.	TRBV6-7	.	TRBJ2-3	CASSYSHPLTIHTDTQYF	TGTGCCAGCAGTTATTCCCACCCCCTTACTATACACACAGATACGCAGTATTTT
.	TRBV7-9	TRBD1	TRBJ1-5	CASSMTGISQPQHF	TGTGCCAGCAGCATGACAGGGATTAGTCAGCCCCAGCATTTT
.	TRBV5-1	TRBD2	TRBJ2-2	CASKPAGGQAGELFF	TGCGCCAGCAAGCCAGCGGGGGGCCAAGCCGGGGAGCTGTTTTTT
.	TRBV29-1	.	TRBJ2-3	CSVEVGLPGDTQYF	TGCAGCGTTGAGGTTGGCCTTCCAGGCGATACGCAGTATTTT
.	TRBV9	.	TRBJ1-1	CASSVAWRDTEAFF	TGTGCCAGCAGCGTAGCTTGGAGGGACACTGAAGCTTTCTTT
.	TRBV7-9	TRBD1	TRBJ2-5	CASRDMGQAKETQYF	TGTGCCAGCAGAGACATGGGACAGGCAAAAGAGACCCAGTACTTC
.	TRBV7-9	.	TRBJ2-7	CASSPTFTGSNEQYF	TGTGCCAGCAGCCCCACCTTTACCGGGAGCAACGAGCAGTACTTC
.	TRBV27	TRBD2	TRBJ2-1	CASSPLTSGVFNEQFF	TGTGCCAGCAGCCCCCTTACTAGCGGGGTGTTCAATGAGCAGTTCTTC
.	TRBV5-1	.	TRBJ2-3	CASSLERADTQYF	TGCGCCAGCAGCTTGGAGAGGGCAGATACGCAGTATTTT
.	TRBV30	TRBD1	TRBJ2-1	CAWSVQGAYEQFF	TGTGCCTGGAGTGTTCAGGGGGCTTATGAGCAGTTCTTC
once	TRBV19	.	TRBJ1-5	CASSLSRSYQPQHF	TGTGCCAGTAGTTTATCTAGGAGTTATCAGCCCCAGCATTTT
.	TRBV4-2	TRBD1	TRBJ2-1	CASSQSGTGSSYNEQFF	TGTGCCAGCAGCCAGTCCGGGACAGGGAGCTCCTACAATGAGCAGTTCTTC
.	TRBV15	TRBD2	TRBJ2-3	CATSRRLAGGQFWDTQYF	TGTGCCACCAGCAGACGACTAGCGGGAGGGCAATTTTGGGATACGCAGTATTTT
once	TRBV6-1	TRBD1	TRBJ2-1	CASYVTGEINEQFF	TGTGCCAGCTATGTAACAGGGGAGATAAATGAGCAGTTCTTC
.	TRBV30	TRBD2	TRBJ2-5	CAWSVLRTSGGSGETQYF	TGTGCCTGGAGTGTTCTAAGGACTAGCGGGGGAAGCGGAGAGACCCAGTACTTC
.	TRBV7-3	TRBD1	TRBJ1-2	CASSLGQGYGYTF	TGTGCCAGCAGCTTGGGACAGGGCTATGGCTACACCTTC
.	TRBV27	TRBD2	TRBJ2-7	CASSLDGGGAYEQYF	TGTGCCAGCAGTTTAGATGGCGGGGGGGCCTACGAGCAGTACTTC
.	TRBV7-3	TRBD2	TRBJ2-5	CASSPGVAGGQETQYF	TGTGCCAGCAGCCCTGGGGTAGCGGGGGGGCAAGAGACCCAGTACTTC
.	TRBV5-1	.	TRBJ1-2	CASSLEQGPYGYTF	TGCGCCAGCAGCTTGGAACAGGGACCCTATGGCTACACCTTC
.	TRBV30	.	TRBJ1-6	CAWRIEGRGNSPLHF	TGTGCCTGGAGAATTGAGGGCAGAGGGAATTCACCCCTCCACTTT
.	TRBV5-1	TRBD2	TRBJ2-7	CASSPGGYEQYF	TGCGCCAGCAGCCCGGGGGGCTACGAGCAGTACTTC
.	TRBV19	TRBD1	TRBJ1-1	CASSIAPSRQGANTEAFF	TGTGCCAGTAGTATAGCCCCCTCAAGACAGGGGGCGAACACTGAAGCTTTCTTT
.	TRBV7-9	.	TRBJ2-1	CASSLSRAGEQFF	TGTGCCAGCAGCCTGTCGAGGGCGGGTGAGCAGTTCTTC
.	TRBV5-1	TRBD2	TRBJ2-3	CASSLEKREVDTQYF	TGCGCCAGCAGCTTGGAAAAGCGGGAGGTAGATACGCAGTATTTT
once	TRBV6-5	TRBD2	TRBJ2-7	CASSAGTTYEQYF	TGTGCCAGCAGTGCCGGGACTACCTACGAGCAGTACTTC
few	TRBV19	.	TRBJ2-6	CASSRTGSGANVLTF	TGTGCCAGTAGTAGAACAGGGAGCGGGGCCAACGTCCTGACTTTC
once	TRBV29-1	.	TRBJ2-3	CSVSEGVPDTQYF	TGCAGCGTGTCGGAAGGGGTCCCAGATACGCAGTATTTT
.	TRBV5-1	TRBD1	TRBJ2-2	CASSRDRGRTGELFF	TGCGCCAGCAGCCGCGACAGGGGACGCACCGGGGAGCTGTTTTTT
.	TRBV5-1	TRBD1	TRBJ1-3	CASSFLGGNAGNTIYF	TGCGCCAGCAGCTTTTTAGGGGGCAACGCTGGAAACACCATATATTTT